The 25 T cell receptor beta chains below come from one sample, sequenced in a study of blood T cell repertoires in COVID-19 (TCRdb year 2020). The method was the immunoSEQ multiplex PCR assay. Entries here come from immuneACCESS through TCRdb and include only in-frame sequences with V and J called. Some clones fail to appear in such tables; in the studies checked, an unresolved V gene covers under half of the shortfall, and the cause of the remainder is unknown. The sample has fewer than 200,000 clones on record, about 87% of them singletons. Clones ranked in the top ten supply approximately 12% of the sample. Sequenced sample: peripheral blood. Receptors were obtained from a woman aged 70 to 79 with COVID-19, enrolled during active disease.

Concerning this clone itself: The same CDR3 can be traced to other DNA sequences in this sample. The rearrangement links TRBV2 to TRBJ2-5; TRBD1 agrees at 10 bases. Germline-derived CDR1 and CDR2 are SNHLY and FYNNEI. This CDR3 has 13 residues. V lost 7 bases to trimming and J lost 5 bases; unmatched junction nucleotides: 4. This CDR3 reads CASKRDRGETQYF. The CDR3 DNA sequence: TGTGCCAGCAAGAGGGACAGGGGTGAGACCCAGTACTTC.

The CDR3 protein is CAISEREYWEQYF. The DNA for the CDR3 is TGTGCCATCAGTGAGCGGGAGTATTGGGAGCAGTACTTC. The chain has TRBV10-3 and TRBJ2-7, with D perhaps TRBD2 (6 bases). Germline V gene data show CDR1 as ENHRY and CDR2 as SYGVKD. The CDR3 sequence is 13 residues long. V was pared by 2 bases and J by 7 bases, with 12 bases between.

The chain carries TRBV14 and TRBJ2-7, with 7 bases identical to TRBD2. Germline V gives CDR1 SGHDN, CDR2 FVKESK. Trimming removed 2 bases from V and 7 bases from J; junction bases left unmatched: 11. This CDR3 has 15 residues. The CDR3 loop reads CASSQPGLPYEEQYF. The CDR3 nucleotides read TGTGCCAGCAGCCAACCGGGACTACCTTATGAAGAGCAGTACTTC.

V is TRBV20-1 and J is TRBJ2-5; D is unclear. The V and J ends lost 2 bases and 2 bases respectively, with 3 bases between them. From germline, CDR1 is DFQATT and CDR2 SNEGSKA (reference sequence). CDR3 length: 11 amino acids. This chain's CDR3 is CSARQQETQYF. In DNA form, the CDR3 reads TGCAGTGCTAGACAGCAAGAGACCCAGTACTTC.

V and J are TRBV3-1 (or the pseudogene TRBV3-2) and TRBJ2-3; no clear D gene. The germline CDR1 and CDR2 sequences are LGHDT and YNNKEL (reference sequence). This CDR3 region has 12 residues. V was pared by 5 bases and J by 4 bases, with 7 bases between. CDR3 coding DNA: TGTGCCAGCAGCACCCAGTCAGATACGCAGTATTTT. Amino acids: CASSTQSDTQYF.

The chain recombines TRBV7-2 with TRBJ2-1; tentatively, D is TRBD2 (6 bases). Germline V gene lookup returns CDR1 SGHTA and CDR2 FQGNSA. The length of the CDR3 is 16 residues. V was clipped by 5 bases and J by 9 bases, with 23 bases between them. CDR3 coding DNA: TGTGCCAGCAGCGAAAGCTCCTCGCGGACGGAGGGTGAGCAGTTCTTC. Its translation: CASSESSSRTEGEQFF.

This chain links TRBV10-3 with TRBJ2-5; 10 bases are a match to TRBD2. Germline V gene lookup returns CDR1 ENHRY and CDR2 SYGVKD. This CDR3 has 16 amino acids. The ends lost 4 bases at V and 4 bases at J; junction bases unmatched: 9. CDR3 protein: CAISGGASGRRETQYF. DNA for the CDR3: TGTGCCATCAGTGGAGGAGCTAGCGGGAGAAGAGAGACCCAGTACTTC.

This chain links TRBV9 with TRBJ2-1, with TRBD2 identical over 11 bases. Trimming at V came to 0 bases and at J to 7 bases, leaving 9 bases not matched to a gene. CDR1 is SGDLS and CDR2 is YYNGEE in the germline V gene. This CDR3 has 17 residues. DNA for the CDR3: TGTGCCAGCAGCGTAGCTATGGCGGCTAGCGGGAGGAATGAGCAGTTCTTC. This translates into CASSVAMAASGRNEQFF. The full variable domain, completed using reference TRBV9 and TRBJ2-1, is DSGVTQTPKHLITATGQRVTLRCSPRSGDLSVYWYQQSLDQGLQFLIQYYNGEERAKGNILERFSAQQFPDLHSELNLSSLELGDSALYFCASSVAMAASGRNEQFFGPGTRLTVL.

The rearrangement links TRBV27 to TRBJ2-1; D unclear. Germline V gene sequence: CDR1 MNHEY, CDR2 SMNVEV (reference sequence). V lost 2 bases, J lost 4 bases, and 6 bases lay in between. The CDR3 extends over 13 amino acids. As DNA, the CDR3 is TGTGCCAGCAGTTTAGGGCAGTACAATGAGCAGTTCTTC. Translating it yields CASSLGQYNEQFF.

CDR3 bases: TGTGCCAGCAGCGTAGGGAGGGGGCGATTTGAAAAACTGTTTTTT. This codes for CASSVGRGRFEKLFF. The V gene is TRBV9, the J gene TRBJ1-4; 7 bases fit TRBD1. The V gene's germline CDR1 is SGDLS and CDR2 YYNGEE. The V segment lost 0 bases and the J segment 7 bases; nucleotides outside the gene matches: 6. The CDR3 spans 15 residues.

This clone has a single count. Written as DNA, the CDR3 is TGTGCCAGCAGCGCGACAGGGGGGCAGTTGGTAGGCCAAGAGACCCAGTACTTC. This gives the protein CASSATGGQLVGQETQYF. This rearrangement joins TRBV7-3 to TRBJ2-5, with 9 bases that match TRBD1. The CDR3 covers 18 residues. The ends lost 5 bases at V and 1 base at J; junction bases unmatched: 14. Germline V gene data show CDR1 as SGHTA and CDR2 as FQGTGA.

This clone came up once. The V and J genes are TRBV2 and TRBJ2-4, with 11 bases identical to TRBD2. The CDR3 runs to 19 residues. The J segment lost 0 bases and the V segment lost 1 base, leaving 8 bases of the junction unmatched. CDR1 and CDR2 (germline): SNHLY, FYNNEI. The CDR3 sequence is CASSEEGTSGLLAKNIQYF. CDR3 sequence (DNA): TGTGCCAGCAGTGAAGAGGGGACTAGCGGCCTCTTAGCCAAAAACATTCAGTACTTC. Full variable domain (outside the CDR3, taken from reference TRBV2 and TRBJ2-4): EPEVTQTPSHQVTQMGQEVILRCVPISNHLYFYWYRQILGQKVEFLVSFYNNEISEKSEIFDDQFSVERPDGSNFTLKIRSTKLEDSAMYFCASSEEGTSGLLAKNIQYFGAGTRLSVL.

V is TRBV27 and J is TRBJ2-7; no definite D call. In germline, CDR1 is MNHEY, CDR2 SMNVEV (reference sequence). Trimming removed 5 bases at V and 0 bases at J, with 11 bases between. There are 14 residues in the CDR3. The DNA of the CDR3 is TGTGCCAGCAGTCCCAGCGTAAGCTCCTACGAGCAGTACTTC. This sequence encodes CASSPSVSSYEQYF.

The chain joins TRBV19 to TRBJ1-5; 7 nucleotides line up with TRBD1. The CDR3 loop spans 13 amino acids. J was trimmed by 6 bases and V by 7 bases; bases with no gene match: 6. Germline V gene sequence: CDR1 LNHDA, CDR2 SQIVND (reference sequence). The DNA for the CDR3 is TGTGCCAGTAATTTGAAGGGGGCTCAGCCCCAGCATTTT. Protein: CASNLKGAQPQHF.

J is TRBJ1-1 and V is TRBV19, with TRBD1 identical over 7 bases. Looked up from germline, CDR1 is LNHDA and CDR2 is SQIVND (reference sequence). V lost 7 bases to trimming and J lost 6 bases; unmatched junction nucleotides: 11. This CDR3 is 14 amino acids long. CDR3 protein: CASILKGGAAEAFF. CDR3 nucleotides: TGTGCCAGTATCCTAAAAGGGGGCGCCGCTGAAGCTTTCTTT.

This sequence joins TRBV6-2 or TRBV6-3 and TRBJ1-5; TRBD1 matches at 10 bases. V gave up 4 bases and J gave up 0 bases; unmatched junction bases: 12. In germline, CDR1 is MNHEY, CDR2 SVGEGT. The CDR3 extends over 19 amino acids. The CDR3 region has the DNA TGTGCCAGCAGTTTCGGCTTGGACAGGGGGAGGAGTAGCAATCAGCCCCAGCATTTT. Translated: CASSFGLDRGRSSNQPQHF.

V gene TRBV2 combines with J gene TRBJ1-2; 9 nucleotides agree with TRBD1. The CDR3 contains 13 residues. J was trimmed by 4 bases and V by 9 bases; bases with no gene match: 6. Germline V gene data show CDR1 as SNHLY and CDR2 as FYNNEI. For the CDR3, the DNA is TGTGCCAGTGGGACAGGGTCCACCTATGGCTACACCTTC. This codes for CASGTGSTYGYTF.

The chain joins TRBV7-2 to TRBJ2-1; 12 nucleotides line up with TRBD2. The CDR3 covers 15 residues. Germline-derived CDR1 and CDR2 are SGHTA and FQGNSA. The trim removed 5 bases at V and 1 base at J, leaving 0 bases unmatched. In DNA form, the CDR3 reads TGTGCCAGCAGCGGACTAGCGGGGTCCTACAATGAGCAGTTCTTC. Its protein product is CASSGLAGSYNEQFF. Filled out from reference TRBV7-2 and TRBJ2-1, the complete variable domain reads GAGVSQSPSNKVTEKGKDVELRCDPISGHTALYWYRQSLGQGLEFLIYFQGNSAPDKSGLPSDRFSAERTGGSVSTLTIQRTQQEDSAVYLCASSGLAGSYNEQFFGPGTRLTVL.

Of note for this clone: One end of the junction does not line up with germline, which may come from a read error. The rearrangement links TRBV30 to TRBJ2-7; TRBD2 matches 14 bases. The CDR3 runs 12 residues. CDR1 is GTSNPN and CDR2 is SVGIG in the germline V gene (reference sequence). CDR3 DNA sequence: TGCGCAGGCCGGACTAGCGGGAGGGAGCAGTACTTC. It translates to CAGRTSGREQYF.

The chain is built from TRBV12-2 and TRBJ2-1; TRBD1, the table's D call, was not compared with the DNA. TRBV12-2 is marked as a pseudogene. The CDR3 contains 15 residues. For the CDR3, the DNA is TGTGCAAGTCGCTTAGTTCGGGTTAGGGGGCATGAGCAGTTCTTC. Its protein product is CASRLVRVRGHEQFF.

This clone has only one observation. In DNA, the CDR3 is TGTGCCAGTAGTCCGCAGGAAGTACAAGAGACCCAGTACTTC. This gives the protein CASSPQEVQETQYF. The chain links TRBV19 to TRBJ2-5; D is undetermined. The V end was cut by 5 bases, the J end by 2 bases, with 12 bases between. Germline V gene lookup returns CDR1 LNHDA and CDR2 SQIVND (reference sequence). This CDR3 has 14 residues.

This clone was seen a single time. The chain links TRBV19 to TRBJ2-5, with 7 bases lining up with TRBD2. V was pared by 5 bases and J by 1 base, with 4 bases of the junction left unmatched. This CDR3 has 14 amino acids. CDR1 is LNHDA and CDR2 is SQIVND in the germline V gene (reference sequence). The chain's CDR3 is CASSQLAPQETQYF. CDR3 nucleotides: TGTGCCAGTAGTCAACTAGCGCCCCAAGAGACCCAGTACTTC.

This clone has more than one count but fewer than ten. This chain connects TRBV5-1 to TRBJ2-5; D remains unclear. Germline values: CDR1 SGHRS, CDR2 YFSETQ. The V end was cut by 0 bases, the J end by 4 bases, with 4 bases between. The CDR3 spans 12 residues. The CDR3 DNA follows: TGCGCCAGCAGCTTGGGCAGAGAGACCCAGTACTTC. It is translated as CASSLGRETQYF.

This clone was picked up a small number of times. The chain carries TRBV15 and TRBJ1-2, with a weak D call TRBD1 (6 bases). CDR3 length equals 14 residues. V lost 3 bases, J lost 6 bases, and 14 bases lay in between. In germline, CDR1 is LNHNV, CDR2 YYDKDF (reference sequence). CDR3 nucleotide sequence: TGTGCCACCAGCAGGAGAAGGGGGAAAAATGGCTACACCTTC. This encodes CATSRRRGKNGYTF.

This rearrangement joins TRBV10-3 to TRBJ2-3; possibly TRBD1 for D (7 bases). CDR1 ENHRY and CDR2 SYGVKD come from the germline V gene. Trimming cost V 4 bases and J 4 bases, with 12 bases left between them. The CDR3 loop spans 14 amino acids. CDR3: CAISGRDSPDTQYF. As DNA, the CDR3 is TGTGCCATCAGTGGGAGGGACAGTCCAGATACGCAGTATTTT.